This T cell receptor beta chain was identified during a study of blood T cell repertoires in COVID-19. Study members were between roughly 18 and 89 years old and lived in fewer than 30 US regions. V lost 7 bases to trimming and J lost 4 bases, with 16 bases between them. CDR1 is SGDLS and CDR2 is YYNGEE in the germline V gene. This CDR3 is 14 amino acids long. Some clones are missing from TCRdb's copy, which holds only in-frame ones; the method was immunoSEQ multiplex PCR. The repertoire consists of 170,000 or so clones, with approximately 82% occurring once and the leading ten covering 17%. The origin of this receptor is a woman in her forties or fifties who had recovered from COVID-19. Sequenced: PBMCs or T cells enriched from blood (not recorded which). V gene TRBV9 combines with J gene TRBJ2-3; D is unclear. The CDR3 spells CASATRPQADTQYF. For the CDR3, the DNA is TGTGCCAGCGCGACCCGACCCCAGGCAGATACGCAGTATTTT.